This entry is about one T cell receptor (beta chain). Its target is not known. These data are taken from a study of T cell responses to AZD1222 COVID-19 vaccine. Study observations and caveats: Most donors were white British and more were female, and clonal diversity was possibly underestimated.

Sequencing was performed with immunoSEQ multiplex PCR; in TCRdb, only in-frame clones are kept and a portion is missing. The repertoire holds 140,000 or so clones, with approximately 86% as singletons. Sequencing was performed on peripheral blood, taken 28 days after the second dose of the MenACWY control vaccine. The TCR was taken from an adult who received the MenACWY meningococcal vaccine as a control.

The chain's CDR3 is CASSETGGYTGELFF. The CDR3 nucleotides read TGTGCCAGCAGTGAGACAGGGGGCTACACCGGGGAGCTGTTTTTT. The chain has TRBV6-1 and TRBJ2-2; 10 bases are shared with TRBD1. The V segment lost 3 bases and the J segment 3 bases; nucleotides outside the gene matches: 1. The CDR3 consists of 15 residues. The germline gives CDR1 MNHNS, CDR2 SASEGT.